The 4 T cell receptor beta chains below all came from one sample that was sequenced in a study of molecular identifiers for immune sequencing clone quantification. TCRdb re-derived calls from the PCR reads in MiXCR, one entry per CDR3 protein. This table holds 85,000 to 100,000 distinct CDR3 sequences, 20% to 25% found once. Sequencing input: naive CD8+ T cells from blood, with Jurkat cell RNA spiked in. Specified subset: FACS-sorted CD8+CD4-CCR7+CD45RA+ naive T cells. Source of these receptors: a human donor in good health. Some libraries in this study had Jurkat cell RNA spiked in.

V and J are TRBV7-9 and TRBJ2-7, with 9 bases aligning to TRBD1. The V gene's germline CDR1 is SEHNR and CDR2 FQNEAQ (reference sequence). CDR3 length: 16 residues. With 1 base clipped from V and 3 bases from J, the junction kept 7 bases outside the gene matches. The CDR3 loop reads CASSLGGQGKGYEQYF. The CDR3 coding sequence is TGTGCCAGCAGCTTAGGGGGACAGGGAAAAGGCTACGAGCAGTACTTC.

A note on this clonotype: A much more abundant neighbour one base away suggests this may be a read error. The J gene is TRBJ1-1, the V gene TRBV7-9; D is perhaps TRBD1 (5 bases). The CDR3 sequence is 14 residues long. Per germline, CDR1 SEHNR and CDR2 FQNEAQ (reference sequence). The germline V and J ends were trimmed by 6 bases and 10 bases, with 21 bases remaining between them. CDR3 nucleotides: TGTGCCAGCAGTCCTACCGGGACCGGACCTGCAGCTTTCTTT. Translated, it gives CASSPTGTGPAAFF.

This clonotype was detected many times. V gene TRBV28 combines with J gene TRBJ2-3; D perhaps matches TRBD2 (5 bases). The CDR3 totals 13 residues. Trimming removed 2 bases at V and 4 bases at J, with 7 bases between. Germline CDR1 reads MDHEN; CDR2 reads SYDVKM. The DNA of the CDR3 is TGTGCCAGCAGTTTAGATAGCGCAGATACGCAGTATTTT. Its translation is CASSLDSADTQYF.

This clonotype was counted ten times or more. V usage is TRBV3-1 and J usage is TRBJ1-1, with D hard to call. Germline lookup yields CDR1 LGHDT and CDR2 YNNKEL (reference sequence). This CDR3 is 15 amino acids long. The germline V and J ends were trimmed by 0 bases and 0 bases, with 8 bases remaining between them. The CDR3 DNA reads as TGTGCCAGCAGCCAAGATGAATTTTTGAACACTGAAGCTTTCTTT. It specifies CASSQDEFLNTEAFF.